These 8 T cell receptor beta chains originate from one sample sequenced in a study of graft-versus-host responses after intestinal transplantation. Only in-frame clones appear in the TCRdb table, and some are missing; sequencing was by immunoSEQ multiplex PCR. The sample yields 77,000 or so clones, about 90% seen once. This material consisted of PBMCs, taken 98 days after intestinal transplantation. All receptors derive from a human patient who received an intestinal transplant, so some T cells may come from the graft donor.

The V call is TRBV6-1, the J call TRBJ1-1; D might be TRBD1 (6 bases). Germline V gives CDR1 MNHNS, CDR2 SASEGT. The CDR3 consists of 15 residues. V lost 5 bases and J lost 0, with 13 bases in between. The CDR3 sequence is CASSSLGHLNTEAFF. DNA for the CDR3: TGTGCCAGCAGTTCCCTGGGACATTTGAACACTGAAGCTTTCTTT.

The chain uses TRBV5-4 and TRBJ2-4; D remains ambiguous. Trimming cost V 0 bases and J 0 bases, with 10 bases left between them. The germline CDR1 and CDR2 sequences are SGHNT and YYREEE (reference sequence). The CDR3 loop spans 16 amino acids. Written as DNA, the CDR3 is TGTGCCAGCAGCTTGGAGGGATCCCTAGCCAAAAACATTCAGTACTTC. Translating gives CASSLEGSLAKNIQYF.

This chain uses TRBV27 with TRBJ2-1; 12 bases line up with TRBD2. The CDR3 is 18 amino acids. Germline V gene lookup returns CDR1 MNHEY and CDR2 SMNVEV (reference sequence). V shed 6 bases, J shed 5 bases, and the junction held 14 bases outside the gene matches. DNA for the CDR3: TGTGCCAGCAGACCCCCAACACATGGACTAGCGGGGCACAATGAGCAGTTCTTC. It translates to CASRPPTHGLAGHNEQFF.

The gene calls are TRBV6-6 and TRBJ2-2, with D perhaps TRBD1 (6 bases). The V gene lost 8 bases and the J gene lost 3 bases, with 19 bases spanning the gap. This CDR3 has 16 amino acids. Germline lookup yields CDR1 MNHNY and CDR2 SVGAGI (reference sequence). CDR3 loop: CASRNPGQGDTGELFF. CDR3 sequence (DNA): TGTGCCAGCCGGAACCCGGGACAAGGAGACACCGGGGAGCTGTTTTTT.

The V gene is TRBV9, the J gene TRBJ2-2, with D perhaps matching TRBD2 (6 bases). This CDR3 is built from 14 residues. Germline CDR1 SGDLS, CDR2 YYNGEE. V lost 0 bases and J lost 4, with 7 bases in between. This chain's CDR3 is CASSVAAGTGELFF. DNA of the CDR3: TGTGCCAGCAGCGTAGCAGCGGGCACCGGGGAGCTGTTTTTT.

The chain couples TRBV6-1 to TRBJ2-7; D not resolved. Trimming removed 6 bases from V and 2 bases from J, with 5 bases in between. Germline V gene sequence: CDR1 MNHNS, CDR2 SASEGT. There are 11 residues in the CDR3. CDR3: CASREPYEQYF. CDR3 DNA sequence: TGTGCCAGCAGGGAACCCTACGAGCAGTACTTC.

The V gene is TRBV15, the J gene TRBJ1-1; D gene ambiguous. Looked up from germline, CDR1 is LNHNV and CDR2 is YYDKDF (reference sequence). This CDR3 comprises 15 residues. V lost 0 bases and J lost 0, with 8 bases in between. CDR3 DNA: TGTGCCACCAGCAGAGATACGGGGATGAACACTGAAGCTTTCTTT. Its protein is CATSRDTGMNTEAFF.

This chain uses TRBV7-9 with TRBJ2-5; perhaps TRBD1 as D (8 bases). This CDR3 is 16 amino acids long. Germline values: CDR1 SEHNR, CDR2 FQNEAQ (reference sequence). Deletions cut 5 bases from V and 7 bases from J, with 23 bases between. In DNA, the CDR3 is TGTGCCAGCAGCCCCGCCCAGGGACAGGAGCGGGGGACCCAGTACTTC. Protein product: CASSPAQGQERGTQYF.